This TCR beta chain was identified in a study of blood T cell repertoires in COVID-19. Here immunoSEQ multiplex PCR was the method, and the copy in TCRdb shows in-frame clones only, minus some. The repertoire holds about half a million clones, with more than 85% as singletons. The CDR3 runs 16 residues. Germline loops: CDR1 SGHVS, CDR2 FQNEAQ. Trimming took off 3 bases at V and 7 bases at J, with 16 bases between the two ends. Adults between about 18 and 89 years of age took part from some 25 US areas. Cohorts were assigned according to the clinical history that participants reported. The sample consisted of PBMCs or T cells enriched from blood (not recorded which). V and J are TRBV7-8 and TRBJ1-6, with D tentatively TRBD1 (5 bases). The sequence was collected from a woman aged 60-70 years who had recovered from COVID-19. The CDR3 DNA sequence: TGTGCCAGCAGCTTCCTCCTGACAGTAATAAATTCACCCCTCCACTTT. This codes for CASSFLLTVINSPLHF.